This T cell receptor (beta chain) was documented in a study of beta chain features in type 1 diabetes. Expressed TCRB transcripts were sequenced after all isolated RNA was converted to cDNA. Assay: immunoSEQ multiplex PCR; the TCRdb copy retains only in-frame clones and omits some. The sample lists 300,000 to 450,000 clones, 10% to 15% occurring once. General study points: Moderately but significantly shorter TCRB CDR3s were found in Type 1 diabetes patients in all four CD4+ subsets.

The CDR3 has 13 amino acids. Per germline, CDR1 LNHNV and CDR2 YYDKDF (reference sequence). Trimming took 0 bases from V and 8 from J, leaving 10 bases between them. Only a few counts were recorded for this clone. Its antigen is not identified. The identical CDR3 is also encoded by other nucleotide sequences in the sample. The clonotype comes from a woman younger than 30 with type 1 diabetes. The chain has TRBV15 and TRBJ1-2; D gene unclear. The sequencing sample was made of naive CD4+ T cells from blood. CDR3: CATSRDRTGGYTF. The CDR3 region has the DNA TGTGCCACCAGCAGAGATCGGACTGGGGGCTACACCTTC.